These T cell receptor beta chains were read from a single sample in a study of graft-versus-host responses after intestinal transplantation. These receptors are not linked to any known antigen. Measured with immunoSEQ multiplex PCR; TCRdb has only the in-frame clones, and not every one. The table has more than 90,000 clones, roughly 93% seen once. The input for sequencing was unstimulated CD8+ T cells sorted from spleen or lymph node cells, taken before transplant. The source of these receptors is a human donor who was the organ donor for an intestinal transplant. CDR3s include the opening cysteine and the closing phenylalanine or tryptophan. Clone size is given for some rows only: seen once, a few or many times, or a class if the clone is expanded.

CDR3aa: CASSLQFYTDTQYF
abundance: -
v_gene: TRBV28

CDR3aa: CASSPTSGTQETQYF
abundance: once
v_gene: TRBV6-5

CDR3aa: CASSHVPGTGELFF
abundance: few
v_gene: TRBV4-1

CDR3aa: CASSVGNRGSPLHF
abundance: -
v_gene: TRBV9

CDR3aa: CAWSVGEYQPQHF
abundance: -
v_gene: TRBV30

CDR3aa: CASSSLLAHEQFF
abundance: few
v_gene: TRBV6-6

CDR3aa: CASSSGTGVPQETQYF
abundance: -
v_gene: TRBV6-6

CDR3aa: CASRISFPGTSYNSPLHF
abundance: once
v_gene: TRBV27

CDR3aa: CASSLSGTGNEQFF
abundance: -
v_gene: TRBV27

CDR3aa: CASSLYWVVRDNEQFF
abundance: -
v_gene: TRBV11-1

CDR3aa: CASSLAADIPADHQPQHF
abundance: -
v_gene: TRBV28

CDR3aa: CSVQLAEAYNEQFF
abundance: -
v_gene: TRBV29-1

CDR3aa: CASSSHAARYEQYF
abundance: -
v_gene: TRBV7-9

CDR3aa: CASSLGLTYEQYF
abundance: -
v_gene: TRBV5-4

CDR3aa: CASSSIHSGSSQETQYF
abundance: -
v_gene: TRBV11-2

CDR3aa: CASSFGTGPYNEQFF
abundance: -
v_gene: TRBV19

CDR3aa: CASSFGPYSNQPQHF
abundance: once
v_gene: TRBV28

CDR3aa: CASSWDRTYEQYF
abundance: -
v_gene: TRBV11-1

CDR3aa: CASSEGQLMNTEAFF
abundance: -
v_gene: TRBV27

CDR3aa: CASSPSVYNEQFF
abundance: -
v_gene: TRBV4-3

CDR3aa: CASSSRTGLDEQYF
abundance: -
v_gene: TRBV27

CDR3aa: CASSSRAAQETQYF
abundance: -
v_gene: TRBV9

CDR3aa: CASSLDRGQTEAFF
abundance: -
v_gene: TRBV4-1

CDR3aa: CSVSWDRENTEAFF
abundance: -
v_gene: TRBV29-1

CDR3aa: CASSLGEETQYF
abundance: few
v_gene: TRBV5-4

CDR3aa: CASSRGLWSDTGELFF
abundance: -
v_gene: TRBV4-3

CDR3aa: CASSISGGDYGYTF
abundance: -
v_gene: TRBV19

CDR3aa: CASSPISWIVSGELFF
abundance: few
v_gene: TRBV9

CDR3aa: CASSLRLAAYNEQFF
abundance: -
v_gene: TRBV11-2

CDR3aa: CSAKTYYEQYF
abundance: -
v_gene: TRBV29-1

CDR3aa: CASSHQTKGAGKEKLFF
abundance: -
v_gene: TRBV18

CDR3aa: CASSLGESTYNEQFF
abundance: once
v_gene: TRBV5-1

CDR3aa: CASSQGGHVGTGSQETQYF
abundance: -
v_gene: TRBV4-1

CDR3aa: CASSLGAGNEQFF
abundance: -
v_gene: TRBV27

CDR3aa: CASSPRSSGHEQYF
abundance: -
v_gene: TRBV9

CDR3aa: CASTKGGGHGYTF
abundance: -
v_gene: TRBV28

CDR3aa: CASSWDSAYEQYF
abundance: -
v_gene: TRBV5-1

CDR3aa: CASSFAHEQYF
abundance: -
v_gene: TRBV5-6

CDR3aa: CASSLSSSGGPSYNEQFF
abundance: -
v_gene: TRBV13

CDR3aa: CAWSVQGGLYNSPLHF
abundance: -
v_gene: TRBV30

CDR3aa: CASSEDARAPSYEQYF
abundance: -
v_gene: TRBV6-1

CDR3aa: CAWSVRAGGTQYF
abundance: -
v_gene: TRBV30

CDR3aa: CAISAKQDEQYF
abundance: -
v_gene: TRBV10-3

CDR3aa: CAISDNGYEQYF
abundance: -
v_gene: TRBV10-3

CDR3aa: CSVTQGGSEAFF
abundance: -
v_gene: TRBV29-1

CDR3aa: CASSVGGGREINSGANVLTF
abundance: -
v_gene: TRBV9

CDR3aa: CASSFERGLNEQFF
abundance: -
v_gene: TRBV27

CDR3aa: CASSHGGLAEQFF
abundance: -
v_gene: TRBV14

CDR3aa: CASNPGGVGNEQFF
abundance: -
v_gene: TRBV6-5

CDR3aa: CASSQVRGGELFF
abundance: once
v_gene: TRBV4-1

CDR3aa: CASSLGRESGNTIYF
abundance: -
v_gene: TRBV7-2

CDR3aa: CASSVSGGSGSTDTQYF
abundance: -
v_gene: TRBV9

CDR3aa: CASSLGIDSQLGYTF
abundance: -
v_gene: TRBV5-6